Following are 10 T cell receptor beta chains from one sample sequenced in a study of blood T cells in healthy people across ages (dated by TCRdb to between 2014 and 2017). To prepare the library, 5' RACE was applied. The sequencer was an Illumina HiSeq 2500. A second PCR of roughly 7 to 11 cycles was performed with a sample-barcoded 5' primer and a J-beta primer mix. In TCRdb, the public reads were trimmed at Q25 with fastp and aligned with MiXCR, with productive beta chains retained. Rows are combined by CDR3 protein, so each entry shows the most common genes and DNA. In this sample the table shows 700,000 to 850,000 distinct CDR3 sequences, about 53% of which occur a single time. The ten most abundant clones make up approximately 40% of the sample. Specimen: blood. The source of these receptors is a man aged 80 or over in good health.

The V call is TRBV5-5, the J call TRBJ2-3, with TRBD1 identical over 7 bases. CDR1 SGHKS and CDR2 YYEKEE come from the germline V gene (reference sequence). V was pared by 1 base and J by 4 bases, with 9 bases of the junction left unmatched. The CDR3 totals 16 residues. The CDR3 DNA is TGTGCCAGCAGCTTGTTTTTAGGGGGCAACGCAGATACGCAGTATTTT. Residues: CASSLFLGGNADTQYF.

This clonotype was seen repeatedly, ten times or more. J is TRBJ2-7 and V is TRBV4-2, with TRBD2 identical over 11 bases. CDR1 and CDR2 (germline): LGHNA, YNFKEQ. The CDR3 loop spans 16 amino acids. V was clipped by 3 bases and J by 5 bases; unmatched bases: 9. In nucleotides, the CDR3 is TGTGCCAGCAGCCATACGACCGGGACTAGCGGTAACGAGCAGTACTTC. This codes for CASSHTTGTSGNEQYF.

This clonotype has a single count. The rearrangement links TRBV6-5 to TRBJ2-7; no reliable D call. CDR3 length equals 16 residues. The germline V and J ends were trimmed by 5 bases and 3 bases, with 20 bases remaining between them. Germline CDR1 reads MNHEY; CDR2 reads SVGAGI. CDR3 coding DNA: TGTGCCAGCAGTCCCGTGGTAGGCCAAATCCACTACGAGCAGTACTTC. It codes for CASSPVVGQIHYEQYF.

The chain carries TRBV7-9 and TRBJ2-5, with D possibly being TRBD1 or TRBD2 (5 bases each). CDR1 and CDR2 from the germline V gene are SEHNR and FQNEAQ (reference sequence). V dropped 1 base and J dropped 4 bases, with 10 bases sitting between them. The CDR3 consists of 14 residues. CDR3 DNA sequence: TGTGCCAGCAGCTTAGTTCGGGGCCCAGAGACCCAGTACTTC. Protein product: CASSLVRGPETQYF.

This chain links TRBV28 with TRBJ1-6, with D uncertain. Trimming pared 3 bases from V and 9 bases from J, leaving 6 bases between. CDR3 length equals 12 residues. Germline assignment: CDR1 MDHEN and CDR2 SYDVKM. The CDR3 region has the DNA TGTGCCAGCAGTTTCGAGGGTTCACCCCTCCACTTT. This translates into CASSFEGSPLHF.

This rearrangement joins TRBV5-6 to TRBJ2-1; TRBD2 aligns across 11 bases. Germline CDR1 and CDR2: SGHDT and YYEEEE. This CDR3 comprises 17 residues. Trimming took 7 bases from V and 4 from J; bases not matched to a gene: 13. DNA of the CDR3: TGTGCCAGCTCGGAAACTAGCGGGAGTTCTCTGTACAATGAGCAGTTCTTC. Protein sequence: CASSETSGSSLYNEQFF.

As concerns this clonotype: A single base separates this from a much larger clone, so it may be a read error. V and J are TRBV5-1 and TRBJ2-6, with TRBD1 identical over 9 bases. The CDR3 runs to 18 residues. Germline CDR1 reads SGHRS; CDR2 reads YFSETQ. J lost 0 bases, V lost 3 bases, and 7 bases had no gene match. The CDR3, as DNA: TGCGCCAGCAGCTATTGGGGACAGGGAGGCTCTGGGGCCAACGTCCTGACTTTC. Translated, it gives CASSYWGQGGSGANVLTF.

This clonotype was observed a few times. The chain links TRBV20-1 to TRBJ2-3; D possibly corresponds to TRBD2 (6 bases). This CDR3 spans 13 amino acids. The V and J ends lost 5 bases and 2 bases respectively, with 11 bases between them. Looked up from germline, CDR1 is DFQATT and CDR2 is SNEGSKA (reference sequence). The CDR3 coding sequence is TGCAGTGCTTCCGGGAGTGACACAGATACGCAGTATTTT. Its protein is CSASGSDTDTQYF.

Many counts were recorded for this clonotype. A much larger clone differs by one base, so this may be a read error. This chain joins TRBV20-1 and TRBJ2-1, with D maybe TRBD2 (7 bases). Matching the DNA end better, TRBJ2-7 makes the J call doubtful. CDR3 length equals 14 residues. Per the germline V gene, CDR1 is DFQATT and CDR2 is SNEGSKA (reference sequence). The DNA for the CDR3 is TGCAGTGCCGCGGGGGCACTTTCCTACAATGAGCAGTACTTC. Translated: CSAAGALSYNEQYF.

V and J are TRBV20-1 and TRBJ2-3, with a possible D match to TRBD2 (6 bases). With 6 bases removed from V and 6 bases from J, the gap between germline ends came to 13 bases. Germline assignment: CDR1 DFQATT and CDR2 SNEGSKA (reference sequence). CDR3 length: 12 amino acids. In DNA form, the CDR3 reads TGCAGTGCCAGCATGGGGAGGGATACGCAGTATTTT. This sequence encodes CSASMGRDTQYF.